Listed below are T cell receptor beta chains from one sample, sequenced in a study of metastatic and nonmetastatic thyroid tumors. TCRdb re-clonotyped the PCR reads through MiXCR. This sample yields about 15,000 clones, of which about a quarter are seen a single time; less than 20% belongs to the top ten. Sequences were obtained from adjacent normal tissue. Receptors were obtained from a female donor with papillary thyroid cancer or a benign thyroid nodule (not recorded which). Some clones in this sample may be carry-over from other donors' samples. Each CDR3 is given with its conserved first and last residue. The order of the fields is D gene, V gene, clone size, J gene, CDR3 DNA, CDR3 protein. A D gene is named only where the DNA matches it firmly. The size entry is marked missing in some rows and otherwise reads once, few, many or a size class.

>TRBD1|TRBV12-3/TRBV12-4|many|TRBJ2-7
TGTGCCAGCAGTTTGGCGACAGGGGCCTACGAGCAGTACTTC
CASSLATGAYEQYF
>-|TRBV6-1|-|TRBJ2-7
TGTGCCAGCAGGGCTAGCTTGGTCGGAGCCTACGAGCAGTACTTC
CASRASLVGAYEQYF
>-|TRBV6-5|-|TRBJ1-4
TGCGCCAGTTCACCCACAAAACTGTTTTTT
CASSPTKLFF
>TRBD1|TRBV20-1|-|TRBJ1-2
TGCAGTGCTAGAGGGACAGGGGTGAGGGGTGGCTACACCTTC
CSARGTGVRGGYTF
>-|TRBV20-1|large|TRBJ2-7
TGCAGTGCTAGGCGGGACGGGTCGGACGAGCAGTACTTC
CSARRDGSDEQYF
>-|TRBV14|-|TRBJ2-7
TGTGCCAGCAGCCAACTGGGACCATCCTACGAGCAGTACTTC
CASSQLGPSYEQYF
>-|TRBV27|few|TRBJ1-6
TGTGCCAGCAGTTTAAGGGGCAAGGAGAGCTCCTATAATTCACCCCTCCACTTT
CASSLRGKESSYNSPLHF
>TRBD2|TRBV5-4|-|TRBJ2-1
TGTGCCAGCAGCTTGGGACTAGCGGGGGCGTCCTACAATGAGCAGTTCTTC
CASSLGLAGASYNEQFF
>TRBD1|TRBV5-1|few|TRBJ2-7
TGCGCCAGCAGCTTGGCCGGGGGATGGGACAGGGTCAACGAGCAGTACTTC
CASSLAGGWDRVNEQYF
>TRBD1|TRBV6-4|many|TRBJ2-6
TGTGCCAGCAGTGTTGGACAGGGGACCGGGGCCAACGTCCTGACTTTC
CASSVGQGTGANVLTF
>-|TRBV19|-|TRBJ2-1
TGTGCCAGTAGTAGGGACGGACAGAGGGGTTACAATACCAATGAGCAGTTCTTC
CASSRDGQRGYNTNEQFF
>-|TRBV5-1|medium-sized|TRBJ2-1
TGCGCCAGCAGCCTAGGACACTACAATGAGCAGTTCTTC
CASSLGHYNEQFF
>TRBD1|TRBV24-1|-|TRBJ2-3
TGTGCCACCAGTCATCCCGAAGTAACAGGGGGCACAGATACGCAGTATTTT
CATSHPEVTGGTDTQYF
>TRBD1|TRBV10-2|few|TRBJ1-5
TGCGCCAGCAGGGCAGGGGGCGTTTATCAGCCCCAGCATTTT
CASRAGGVYQPQHF
>TRBD2|TRBV7-2|-|TRBJ2-1
TGTGCCAGCAGCTTAGGGTCTAGCGGGATAGAGCAGTTCTTC
CASSLGSSGIEQFF
>-|TRBV12-3/TRBV12-4|few|TRBJ2-2
TGTGCCAGCAGTCTCCTTAGCGCCACCGGGGAGCTGTTTTTT
CASSLLSATGELFF
>-|TRBV4-3|medium-sized|TRBJ1-4
TGCGCCAGCAGCCAAGCAGTGTCAACTAATGAAAAACTGTTTTTT
CASSQAVSTNEKLFF
>-|TRBV12-3/TRBV12-4|few|TRBJ2-7
TGTGCCAGCAGTTTAGGGACCTTCGGCGAGCAGTACTTC
CASSLGTFGEQYF
>-|TRBV12-3/TRBV12-4|-|TRBJ2-7
TGTGCCAGCAGTTGGGCAGTATCCTACGAGCAGTACTTC
CASSWAVSYEQYF
>-|TRBV5-1|-|TRBJ2-3
TGCGCCAGCAGCCAGGGACTTGGGGTAGGAGATACGCAGTATTTT
CASSQGLGVGDTQYF
>-|TRBV6-1|-|TRBJ2-5
TGTGCCAGCACCAGAATAGGTCTCCAAGAGACCCAGTACTTC
CASTRIGLQETQYF
>-|TRBV2|-|TRBJ2-5
TGTGCCAGCAGTGATCTCGGCAACAAAGAGACCCAGTACTTC
CASSDLGNKETQYF
>TRBD2|TRBV6-2/TRBV6-3|-|TRBJ2-1
TGTGCCAGCAGTTATCGACTAGCGGGGGGGGATGAGCAGTTCTTC
CASSYRLAGGDEQFF
>TRBD2|TRBV20-1|many|TRBJ2-3
TGCAGTGCTAGAGTTGAAGGGAGGGAGGGCACAGATACGCAGTATTTT
CSARVEGREGTDTQYF
>-|TRBV20-1|few|TRBJ2-7
TGCAGTGCTGCCTACGCCGGGACGGATACCTACGAGCAGTACTTC
CSAAYAGTDTYEQYF
>-|TRBV6-1|-|TRBJ2-1
TGTGCCAGTGGGGTTATGGGTTTGAGTGAGCAGTTCTTC
CASGVMGLSEQFF
>TRBD2|TRBV11-2|medium-sized|TRBJ2-1
TGTGCCAGCAGCGCAACTAGCGGGAGGAATGAGCAGTTCTTC
CASSATSGRNEQFF
>TRBD1|TRBV25-1|-|TRBJ1-2
TGTGCCAGCGTCGCCCCGGGACAGGGGCATGGCTACACCTTC
CASVAPGQGHGYTF
>-|TRBV27|medium-sized|TRBJ1-1
TGTGCCAGCAGCACAATAAGAGAATTGAACACTGAAGCTTTCTTT
CASSTIRELNTEAFF
>TRBD2|TRBV6-2/TRBV6-3|-|TRBJ2-1
TGTGCCAGTAGTTACGGAGCGGGATCGTACAATGAGCAGTTCTTC
CASSYGAGSYNEQFF
>TRBD1|TRBV18|many|TRBJ1-1
TGTGCCAGCTCACCGGACAGGGGGGACACTGAAGCTTTCTTT
CASSPDRGDTEAFF
>-|TRBV30|-|TRBJ1-5
TGTGCCTGGAGTGGGGGGCATAGCAATCAGCCCCAGCATTTT
CAWSGGHSNQPQHF
>-|TRBV6-2/TRBV6-3|few|TRBJ2-1
TGTGCCAGCAGTTACCTGACAGCCGGGGGACGTGAGCAGTTCTTC
CASSYLTAGGREQFF
>TRBD1|TRBV5-1|-|TRBJ1-2
TGCGCCAGCAGCAGCACAGGGGCCAGCGTAGGTGGCTACACCTTC
CASSSTGASVGGYTF